This note documents a single T cell receptor (beta chain) sequence. Antigen unknown. The data originate from a study of cytomegalovirus exposure and HLA in healthy donors. Overall study results and limits: Likely technical artifact: a cluster of highly shared sequence variants. Among donors in an Asian-associated ancestry cluster, a later analysis reportedly found fewer N-insertions than the roughly 700-donor mean. The authors listed roughly 150 TCR beta chains as cytomegalovirus-associated.

PCR amplification relied on 60 Vbeta primers (plus 13 Jbeta primers). Only in-frame clones appear in the TCRdb table, and some are missing; sequencing was by immunoSEQ multiplex PCR. The clone table shows about 140,000 clones, with the ten largest holding 2% to 2.5%. V lost 0 bases and J lost 1, with 21 bases in between. CDR1 and CDR2 from the germline V gene are SGHRS and YFSETQ. The CDR3 runs 19 residues. The gene calls are TRBV5-1 and TRBJ2-3; tentative D call: TRBD1 (6 bases). Specimen: PBMCs. The source of this sequence is a woman between 18 and 29 years old in good health and CMV-seronegative. For the CDR3, the DNA is TGCGCCAGCAGCTTGGTCGCTTTCGTGGGGGCTGGTGGCACAGATACGCAGTATTTT. Translated, it gives CASSLVAFVGAGGTDTQYF.